This T cell receptor (beta chain) was profiled in a study of blood T cell repertoires in COVID-19. Study information: Italy, Spain and the United States were the sources of the convalescent and acute COVID-19 samples. PBMCs, B-cell-depleted T cells, or T cells provided the cDNA or gDNA that made up the material.

The CDR3 spans 14 residues. Germline V lookup: CDR1 SGHNT, CDR2 YENEEA. Original processing methods: Counts of nucleated cells, estimated from reference gene primer amplification, were obtained. Here immunoSEQ multiplex PCR was the method, and the copy in TCRdb shows in-frame clones only, minus some. The D gene and trimming were derived from the DNA, and the V and J assignments and clone size from that table. The sample records approximately 670,000 clones, approximately 90% being singletons. Sequencing was done on a sample of peripheral blood. This TCR was recovered from a woman in her late teens or twenties with acute or convalescent COVID-19. This chain joins TRBV11-3 and TRBJ1-5; D ambiguous. In DNA form, the CDR3 reads TGTGCGGCGGGCACCTTAGTGCGGTATCAGCCCCAGCATTTT. It encodes CAAGTLVRYQPQHF.